Given below is one TCR beta chain in context. The data stem from a study of T cells in Graves' hyperthyroidism and ophthalmopathy. Using RNA transcripts as the source, TCR beta CDR3 regions were amplified. First-round RT-PCR targeting the TCR CDR3 was performed with the HTBI primer set. Each CDR3 protein gets one entry after TCRdb re-called the multiplex PCR reads with MiXCR. The sample carries some 300,000 distinct CDR3 sequences, approximately 18% recorded once. The V gene lost 7 bases and the J gene lost 1 base, with 7 bases spanning the gap. Per germline, CDR1 MNHEY and CDR2 SVGEGT. This CDR3 spans 12 amino acids.

This chain links TRBV6-2 or TRBV6-3 with TRBJ1-1; D gene ambiguous. The sample consisted of blood. This TCR was recovered from a man aged 50 to 60 with Graves' ophthalmopathy. The CDR3 loop reads CASTRKNTEAFF. As DNA, the CDR3 is TGTGCCAGCACTCGGAAGAACACTGAAGCTTTCTTT.